Listed here are 10 T cell receptor beta chains from one sample, sequenced in a study of T cells after yellow fever vaccination. TCRdb redid the calling of the 5' RACE reads with MiXCR, one entry per CDR3 protein. The table has 550,000 or so distinct CDR3 sequences, over 15% seen once; the top ten hold roughly an eighth. The specimen comprised PBMCs, sampled 15 days after the yellow fever booster vaccination. The receptors here all came from a man aged 25-45 years who received the YFV17D yellow fever vaccine.

This clonotype was detected only a few times. This rearrangement joins TRBV12-3 or TRBV12-4 to TRBJ2-2; D may correspond to TRBD1 or TRBD2 (5 bases each). V dropped 5 bases and J dropped 2 bases, with 12 bases sitting between them. CDR3 length: 15 amino acids. This chain's CDR3 is CASSQRGSNTGELFF. For the CDR3, the DNA is TGTGCCAGCAGTCAGAGGGGAAGCAACACCGGGGAGCTGTTTTTT.

The CDR3 loop is CSATDRAQNIQYF. CDR3 DNA sequence: TGCAGTGCTACAGACAGGGCCCAAAACATTCAGTACTTC. This sequence joins TRBV20-1 and TRBJ2-4, with TRBD1 matching 7 bases. With V trimmed by 4 bases and J by 5 bases, 5 bases remained unmatched. CDR1 and CDR2 (germline): DFQATT, SNEGSKA (reference sequence). The CDR3 length is 13 residues.

This clonotype was seen more than once but under ten times. The chain links TRBV14 to TRBJ2-7; no reliable D call. In germline, CDR1 is SGHDN, CDR2 FVKESK. Trimming left V 0 bases short and J 3 bases short, with 6 bases between. This CDR3 has 13 amino acids. The CDR3 sequence is CASSQEMFYEQYF. The CDR3 nucleotides read TGTGCCAGCAGCCAAGAAATGTTCTACGAGCAGTACTTC. Using reference TRBV14 and TRBJ2-7 for the parts outside the CDR3, the full variable domain is EAGVTQFPSHSVIEKGQTVTLRCDPISGHDNLYWYRRVMGKEIKFLLHFVKESKQDESGMPNNRFLAERTGGTYSTLKVQPAELEDSGVYFCASSQEMFYEQYFGPGTRLTVT.

Only a few counts were recorded for this clonotype. This chain links TRBV5-1 with TRBJ2-3, with 8 bases fitting TRBD1. From germline, CDR1 is SGHRS and CDR2 YFSETQ. V was pared by 1 base and J by 3 bases, with 13 bases of the junction left unmatched. The CDR3 is 18 residues long. CDR3 DNA sequence: TGCGCCAGCAGCTTGTATCCCCCCTCGACAGGGGATACAGATACGCAGTATTTT. It yields the protein CASSLYPPSTGDTDTQYF.

The V and J genes are TRBV20-1 and TRBJ2-5, with D uncertain. Germline assignment: CDR1 DFQATT and CDR2 SNEGSKA (reference sequence). The germline V and J ends were trimmed by 6 bases and 5 bases, with 16 bases remaining between them. The CDR3 runs to 13 residues. For the CDR3, the DNA is TGCAGTGCCCCGGGCCGAGGCCTCGAGACCCAGTACTTC. Translated, it gives CSAPGRGLETQYF.

The rearrangement uses TRBV9 and TRBJ2-7; 7 bases fit TRBD2. This CDR3 has 15 residues. The germline V gene has CDR1 SGDLS and CDR2 YYNGEE. Germline trimming cut 3 bases from V and 4 bases from J; bases unmatched to any gene: 10. In DNA form, the CDR3 reads TGTGCCAGCAGCGAGAGTTTTGCGGGAGAGTACGAGCAGTACTTC. It yields the protein CASSESFAGEYEQYF.

This clonotype has just a few counts. This chain connects TRBV7-9 to TRBJ2-2, with D possibly matching TRBD1 (5 bases). Trimming stripped 5 bases from V and 2 bases from J, with 12 bases between. This CDR3 has 15 amino acids. Germline V gene lookup returns CDR1 SEHNR and CDR2 FQNEAQ (reference sequence). In DNA, the CDR3 is TGTGCCAGCAGCAAGACAGCATTTAACACCGGGGAGCTGTTTTTT. This encodes CASSKTAFNTGELFF.

In this sample, this clonotype turned up a few times. V and J are TRBV10-3 and TRBJ2-7, with a possible D match to TRBD2 (5 bases). From germline, CDR1 is ENHRY and CDR2 SYGVKD. The CDR3 has 16 amino acids. V was trimmed by 0 bases and J by 1 base, leaving 13 bases between them. The CDR3 nucleotides read TGTGCCATCAGTGAGTCCTGGCGGGCTATTTCCTACGAGCAGTACTTC. Translation gives CAISESWRAISYEQYF.

The chain joins TRBV27 to TRBJ2-3, with 14 bases that match TRBD2. Looked up from germline, CDR1 is MNHEY and CDR2 is SMNVEV (reference sequence). This CDR3 has 16 residues. V shed 6 bases and J 2 bases; nucleotides not matched to a gene: 4. Here the CDR3 reads CASSRLAGGDTDTQYF. The CDR3 DNA is TGTGCCAGCAGCCGACTAGCGGGAGGGGACACAGATACGCAGTATTTT.

This clonotype came up a few times. V gene TRBV7-2 combines with J gene TRBJ2-5; TRBD2 agrees at 8 bases. The CDR3 consists of 16 residues. Germline CDR1 SGHTA, CDR2 FQGNSA. V lost 5 bases to trimming and J lost 2 bases; unmatched junction nucleotides: 10. The CDR3: CASSTRLAQKQETQYF. As DNA, the CDR3 is TGTGCCAGCAGCACGCGACTAGCGCAAAAACAAGAGACCCAGTACTTC.